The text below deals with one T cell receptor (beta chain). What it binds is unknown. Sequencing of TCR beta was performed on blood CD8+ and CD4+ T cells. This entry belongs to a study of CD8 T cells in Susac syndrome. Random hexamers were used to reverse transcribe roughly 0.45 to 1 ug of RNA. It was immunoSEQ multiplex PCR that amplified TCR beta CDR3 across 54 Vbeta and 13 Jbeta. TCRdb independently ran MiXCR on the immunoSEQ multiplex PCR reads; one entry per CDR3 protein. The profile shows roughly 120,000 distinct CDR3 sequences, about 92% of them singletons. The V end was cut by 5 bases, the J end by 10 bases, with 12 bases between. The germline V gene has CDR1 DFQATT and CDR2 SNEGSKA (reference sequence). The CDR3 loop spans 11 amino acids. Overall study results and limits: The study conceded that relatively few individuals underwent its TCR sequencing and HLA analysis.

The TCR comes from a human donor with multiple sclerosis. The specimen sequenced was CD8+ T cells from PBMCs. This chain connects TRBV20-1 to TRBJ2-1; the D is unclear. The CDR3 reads CSAQTLGEQFF. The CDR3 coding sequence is TGCAGTGCTCAGACGCTGGGGGAGCAGTTCTTC.